These 20 T cell receptor beta chains were all obtained from the same sample, sequenced in a study of neurological immune-mediated disorders (dated by TCRdb to about 2019). Library preparation used 5' RACE. TCRdb records Illumina HiSeq 2500 as the sequencer. TCRdb reworked the public reads: Q25 trimming with fastp, MiXCR clone assembly, productive beta chains retained. Merged by CDR3 protein, the rows form single entries marked with the most common genes and DNA. Counted in this sample were some 60,000 distinct CDR3 sequences; under 5.5% of them appeared once. Roughly 3.4% of the sample is in the top ten clones. The material sequenced was PBMCs. These receptors were obtained from a woman aged 45-65 years with multiple sclerosis.

This clonotype was picked up many times. The chain couples TRBV20-1 to TRBJ2-5; TRBD2 aligns across 13 bases. Germline lookup yields CDR1 DFQATT and CDR2 SNEGSKA (reference sequence). The CDR3 has 15 residues. Trimming removed 5 bases from V and 4 bases from J; junction bases left unmatched: 7. The CDR3 DNA reads TGCAGTGCTGACTCTACTAGCGGGGGGGGAGAGACCCAGTACTTC. This codes for CSADSTSGGGETQYF.

This clonotype was found many times. This chain uses TRBV20-1 with TRBJ2-7, with D perhaps TRBD2 (6 bases). The germline CDR1 and CDR2 sequences are DFQATT and SNEGSKA (reference sequence). The CDR3 spans 13 residues. V lost 3 bases, J lost 3 bases, and 12 bases lay in between. The CDR3 region is CSARSPDYYEQYF. Written as DNA, the CDR3 is TGCAGTGCTAGGTCACCGGACTACTACGAGCAGTACTTC.

This clonotype appeared many times. The genes are TRBV12-3 or TRBV12-4 and TRBJ2-3; D gene uncertain. The CDR3 consists of 13 residues. Trimming pared 7 bases from V and 5 bases from J, leaving 13 bases between. The CDR3 loop is CASTLSVEDTQYF. DNA for the CDR3: TGTGCCAGCACCCTTTCAGTGGAAGATACGCAGTATTTT.

There are many counts of this clonotype. The genes are TRBV4-1 and TRBJ1-1; the D is unclear. The CDR3 covers 13 residues. Germline lookup yields CDR1 MGHRA and CDR2 YSYEKL. V was clipped by 1 base and J by 13 bases, with 16 bases between them. The chain's CDR3 is CASSQVSKDYIFF. The CDR3 DNA sequence: TGCGCCAGCAGCCAAGTTAGCAAGGACTACATTTTCTTT.

In its sample, this clonotype was seen many times. CDR3 residues: CASSLRGDEYNEQFF. The CDR3 DNA follows: TGTGCCAGCAGCTTGCGGGGGGACGAATACAATGAGCAGTTCTTC. The chain employs TRBV7-2 and TRBJ2-1; 8 nucleotides match TRBD2. CDR3 size: 15 residues. The V gene's germline CDR1 is SGHTA and CDR2 FQGNSA. After removal of 3 bases from V and 4 bases from J, the junction contained 5 bases not matched to a gene.

CDR3 nucleotide sequence: TGTGCCAGCAGCCACCGCCAGCGGGGGCTCACAGATACGCAGTATTTT. Encoded protein: CASSHRQRGLTDTQYF. V gene TRBV14 combines with J gene TRBJ2-3; 8 bases map to TRBD2. CDR3 length: 16 amino acids. The trim removed 3 bases at V and 2 bases at J, leaving 7 bases unmatched. Germline V gives CDR1 SGHDN, CDR2 FVKESK.

This clonotype occurred many times. The chain recombines TRBV2 with TRBJ2-7, with D tentatively TRBD2 (5 bases). Trimming stripped 1 base from V and 3 bases from J, with 13 bases between. CDR3 size: 15 residues. Germline-derived CDR1 and CDR2 are SNHLY and FYNNEI. The CDR3 sequence is CASSEEVLGVYEQYV. The CDR3 DNA sequence: TGTGCCAGCAGTGAAGAGGTACTAGGAGTCTACGAGCAGTACGTC.

Many counts were recorded for this clonotype. The V call is TRBV11-2, the J call TRBJ2-3; D is perhaps TRBD1 (6 bases). CDR1 is SGHAT and CDR2 is FQNNGV in the germline V gene. CDR3 length: 16 residues. V was cut by 0 bases and J by 6 bases, with 16 bases left in between. The CDR3 bases are TGTGCCAGCAGCTTAGATCAGGGGACGCGGTCCGATACGCAGTATTTT. Translated, it gives CASSLDQGTRSDTQYF.

This clonotype was recorded a few times. V and J are TRBV4-3 and TRBJ2-1, with TRBD2 matching 10 bases. Per the germline V gene, CDR1 is LGHNA and CDR2 is YSLEER. V was pared by 0 bases and J by 4 bases, with 3 bases of the junction left unmatched. This CDR3 comprises 16 residues. CDR3 region: CASSQEDSGGYNEQFF. The CDR3, as DNA: TGCGCCAGCAGCCAAGAAGATAGCGGGGGGTACAATGAGCAGTTCTTC.

This clonotype was observed at least ten times. This sequence joins TRBV7-9 and TRBJ2-1; D is uncertain. CDR3 length: 13 amino acids. V was cut by 5 bases and J by 8 bases, with 13 bases left in between. CDR1 SEHNR and CDR2 FQNEAQ come from the germline V gene (reference sequence). This CDR3 reads CASSPAIVDEQFF. DNA for the CDR3: TGTGCCAGCAGCCCGGCCATAGTAGATGAGCAGTTCTTC.

About this clonotype: With a much larger clone just one base away, this may be a read error. The chain carries TRBV28 and TRBJ1-2; D is unclear. This CDR3 has 11 residues. CDR1 is MDHEN and CDR2 is SYDVKM in the germline V gene. The chain's CDR3 is CVSTSLGGYTF. In DNA form, the CDR3 reads TGTGTCAGCACCTCTCTGGGAGGCTACACCTTC.

The V call is TRBV20-1, the J call TRBJ2-5; 8 positions match TRBD1. The germline V gene encodes CDR1 DFQATT and CDR2 SNEGSKA (reference sequence). This CDR3 comprises 12 residues. The junction had 4 bases not matched to a gene; V was cut back by 6 bases and J by 4 bases. DNA of the CDR3: TGCAGTGCCACGGACAGGGTAGAGACCCAGTACTTC. It is translated as CSATDRVETQYF.

This clonotype was recorded many times. The chain carries TRBV6-2 or TRBV6-3 and TRBJ1-2, with D uncertain. Germline V CDR1 and CDR2: MNHEY, SVGEGT. The length of the CDR3 is 14 residues. Trimming stripped 3 bases from V and 4 bases from J, with 12 bases between. This CDR3 reads CASSYEAAGYGYTF. The CDR3 DNA sequence: TGTGCCAGCAGTTATGAGGCGGCAGGCTATGGCTACACCTTC.

This clonotype appeared many times. This chain joins TRBV5-1 and TRBJ2-2; D gene unclear. This CDR3 is built from 13 residues. Trimming shortened V by 4 bases and J by 3 bases, and 7 bases separated the two germline ends. Germline lookup yields CDR1 SGHRS and CDR2 YFSETQ. CDR3 amino acids: CASSGSDTGELFF. CDR3 in DNA: TGCGCCAGCAGCGGGTCGGACACCGGGGAGCTGTTTTTT. Based on the CDR3 plus reference TRBV5-1 and TRBJ2-2, the full variable domain is KAGVTQTPRYLIKTRGQQVTLSCSPISGHRSVSWYQQTPGQGLQFLFEYFSETQRNKGNFPGRFSGRQFSNSRSEMNVSTLELGDSALYLCASSGSDTGELFFGEGSRLTVL.

The sample holds many counts of this clonotype. The rearrangement uses TRBV7-9 and TRBJ1-5; 9 bases map to TRBD1. Germline values: CDR1 SEHNR, CDR2 FQNEAQ (reference sequence). With 5 bases clipped from V and 7 bases from J, the junction kept 6 bases outside the gene matches. The CDR3 extends over 14 amino acids. The CDR3 loop reads CASSPDRGRQPQHF. DNA of the CDR3: TGTGCCAGCAGCCCGGACAGGGGCAGGCAGCCCCAGCATTTT.

This clonotype was recorded only once. Being one base from a much bigger clone, this may be a read error. V usage is TRBV9 and J usage is TRBJ2-1, with 8 positions matching TRBD2. This CDR3 has 16 amino acids. Germline V gene lookup returns CDR1 SGDLS and CDR2 YYNGEE. Germline trimming cut 4 bases from V and 4 bases from J; bases unmatched to any gene: 10. In DNA, the CDR3 is TGTGCCAGCAGCCTTACCGGGACTAGTAAATACAATGAGCAGTTCTTC. Translating gives CASSLTGTSKYNEQFF.

This clonotype has at least ten counts. This chain joins TRBV21-1 and TRBJ2-7. TRBV21-1 is labeled a pseudogene. The CDR3 has 13 residues. Here the CDR3 DNA reads TGTGCCAGCAGCAAAAATGACCCCTACGAGCAGTACGTC. Translated: CASSKNDPYEQYV.

This clonotype was found a few times. One end of the junction varies from germline; a read error may be responsible. The chain carries TRBV9 and TRBJ2-6, with 8 bases matching TRBD1. Germline V gives CDR1 SGDLS, CDR2 YYNGEE. CDR3 length equals 15 residues. The CDR3 DNA follows: TGTGCCAGCAGCGTGCAGGGGGCTGGGGCCAAAGTCCTGACTTTC. Its translation: CASSVQGAGAKVLTF.

This clonotype was counted ten times or more. This sequence joins TRBV7-6 and TRBJ1-1, with D hard to call. V was trimmed by 4 bases and J by 6 bases, leaving 12 bases between them. CDR3 length equals 13 residues. Looked up from germline, CDR1 is SGHVS and CDR2 is FNYEAQ. The CDR3 nucleotides are TGTGCCAGCAGCTCGGAACAGCGCTCTGAAGCTTTCTTT. This gives the protein CASSSEQRSEAFF.

This clonotype was detected many times. The rearrangement uses TRBV12-3 or TRBV12-4 and TRBJ1-5; no firm D call. This CDR3 region has 12 residues. Trimming cost V 3 bases and J 5 bases, with 5 bases left between them. The CDR3 region is CASSFSYQPQHF. Written as DNA, the CDR3 is TGTGCCAGCAGTTTTAGTTATCAGCCCCAGCATTTT.